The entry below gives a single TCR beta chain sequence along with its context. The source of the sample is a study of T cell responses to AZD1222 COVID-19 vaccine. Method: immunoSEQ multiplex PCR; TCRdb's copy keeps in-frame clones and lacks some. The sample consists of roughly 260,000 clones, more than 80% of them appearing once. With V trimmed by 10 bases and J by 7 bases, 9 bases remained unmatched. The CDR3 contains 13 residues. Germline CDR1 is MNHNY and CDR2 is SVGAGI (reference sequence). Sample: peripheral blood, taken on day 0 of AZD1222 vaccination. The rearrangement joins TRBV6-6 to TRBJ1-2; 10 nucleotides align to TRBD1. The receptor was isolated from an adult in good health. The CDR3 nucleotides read TGTGCCAACTCCGGGACAGGGGATATTGGCTACACCTTC. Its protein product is CANSGTGDIGYTF.